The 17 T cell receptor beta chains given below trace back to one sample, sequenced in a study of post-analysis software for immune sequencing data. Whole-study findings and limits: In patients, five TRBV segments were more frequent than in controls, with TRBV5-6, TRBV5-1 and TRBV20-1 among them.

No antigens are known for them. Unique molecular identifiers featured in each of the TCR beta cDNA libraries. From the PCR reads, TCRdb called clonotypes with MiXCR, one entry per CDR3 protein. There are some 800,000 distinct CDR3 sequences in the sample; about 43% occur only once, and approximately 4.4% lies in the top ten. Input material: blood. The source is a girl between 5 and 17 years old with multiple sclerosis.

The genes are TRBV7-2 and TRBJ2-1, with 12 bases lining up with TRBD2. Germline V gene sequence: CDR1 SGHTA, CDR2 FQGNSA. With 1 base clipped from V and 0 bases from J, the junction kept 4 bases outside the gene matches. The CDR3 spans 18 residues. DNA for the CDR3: TGTGCCAGCAGCTTAGTACTAGCGGGAGGAAGCTCCTACAATGAGCAGTTCTTC. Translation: CASSLVLAGGSSYNEQFF.

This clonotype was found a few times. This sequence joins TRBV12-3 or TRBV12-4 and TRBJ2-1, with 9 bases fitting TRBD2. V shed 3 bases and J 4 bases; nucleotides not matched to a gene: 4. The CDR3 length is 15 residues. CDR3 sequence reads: CASSFSLAGYNEQFF. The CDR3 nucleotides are TGTGCCAGCAGTTTTAGCCTAGCGGGATACAATGAGCAGTTCTTC.

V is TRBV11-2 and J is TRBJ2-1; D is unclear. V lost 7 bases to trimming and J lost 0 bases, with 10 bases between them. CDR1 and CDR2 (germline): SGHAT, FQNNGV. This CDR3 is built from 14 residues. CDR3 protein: CASMESFSYNEQFF. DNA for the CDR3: TGTGCCAGCATGGAGTCCTTCTCCTACAATGAGCAGTTCTTC.

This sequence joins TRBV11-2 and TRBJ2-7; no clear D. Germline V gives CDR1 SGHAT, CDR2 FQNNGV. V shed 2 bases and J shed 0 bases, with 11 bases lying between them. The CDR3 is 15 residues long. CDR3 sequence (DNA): TGTGCCAGCAGCTTATTGGCGTGGCGCTCCTACGAGCAGTACTTC. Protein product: CASSLLAWRSYEQYF.

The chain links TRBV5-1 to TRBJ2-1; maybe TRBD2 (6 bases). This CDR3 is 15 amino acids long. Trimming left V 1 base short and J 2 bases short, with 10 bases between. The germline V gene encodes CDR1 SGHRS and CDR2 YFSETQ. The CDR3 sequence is CASSLSGFTYNEQFF. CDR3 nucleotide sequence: TGCGCCAGCAGCTTGAGCGGGTTTACCTACAATGAGCAGTTCTTC. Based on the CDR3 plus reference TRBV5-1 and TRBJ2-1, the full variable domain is KAGVTQTPRYLIKTRGQQVTLSCSPISGHRSVSWYQQTPGQGLQFLFEYFSETQRNKGNFPGRFSGRQFSNSRSEMNVSTLELGDSALYLCASSLSGFTYNEQFFGPGTRLTVL.

The CDR3 is CATSPQAQGAYGYTF. DNA for the CDR3: TGTGCCACCAGCCCCCAGGCACAGGGCGCCTATGGCTACACCTTC. The J gene is TRBJ1-2, the V gene TRBV15; TRBD1 is a possible D gene (6 bases). Germline V gives CDR1 LNHNV, CDR2 YYDKDF (reference sequence). Trimming pared 5 bases from V and 4 bases from J, leaving 17 bases between. The CDR3 has 15 residues.

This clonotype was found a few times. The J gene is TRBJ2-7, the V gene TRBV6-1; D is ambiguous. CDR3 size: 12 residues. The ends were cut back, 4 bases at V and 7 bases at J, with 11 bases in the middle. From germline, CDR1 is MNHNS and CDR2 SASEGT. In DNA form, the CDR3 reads TGTGCCAGCAGTGGGGTAGGGATTGAGCAGTACTTC. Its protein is CASSGVGIEQYF.

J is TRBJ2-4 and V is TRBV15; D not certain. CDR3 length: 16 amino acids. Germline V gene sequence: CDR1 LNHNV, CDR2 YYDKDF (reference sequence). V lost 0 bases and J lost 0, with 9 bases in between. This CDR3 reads CATSRDPRLAKNIQYF. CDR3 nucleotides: TGTGCCACCAGCAGAGACCCGAGGTTAGCCAAAAACATTCAGTACTTC.

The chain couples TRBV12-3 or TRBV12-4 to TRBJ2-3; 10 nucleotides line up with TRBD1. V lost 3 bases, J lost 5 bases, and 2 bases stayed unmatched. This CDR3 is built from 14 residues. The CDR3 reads CASSFWDRGDTQYF. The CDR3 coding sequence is TGTGCCAGCAGTTTTTGGGACAGGGGAGATACGCAGTATTTT.

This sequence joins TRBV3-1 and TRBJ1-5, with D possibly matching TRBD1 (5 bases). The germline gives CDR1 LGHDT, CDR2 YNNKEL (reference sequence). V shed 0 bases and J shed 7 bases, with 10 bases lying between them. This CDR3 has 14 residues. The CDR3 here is CASSQDTREQPQHF. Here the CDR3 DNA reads TGTGCCAGCAGCCAAGATACCAGGGAACAGCCCCAGCATTTT.

This CDR3 is CASSKTGGGKTQYF. Written as DNA, the CDR3 is TGTGCCAGCAGTAAGACAGGAGGGGGCAAGACCCAGTACTTC. This rearrangement joins TRBV6-6 to TRBJ2-7, with TRBD1 as a possible D gene (7 bases). The J call may be incorrect, as the DNA end agrees better with TRBJ2-5. The CDR3 spans 14 residues. Per the germline V gene, CDR1 is MNHNY and CDR2 is SVGAGI (reference sequence).

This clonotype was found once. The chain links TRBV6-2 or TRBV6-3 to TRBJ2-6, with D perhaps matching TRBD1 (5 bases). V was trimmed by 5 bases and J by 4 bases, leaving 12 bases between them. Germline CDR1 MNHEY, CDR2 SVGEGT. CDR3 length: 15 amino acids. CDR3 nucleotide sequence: TGTGCCAGCAGTCCCCCTCAGGGCGGGGCCAACGTCCTGACTTTC. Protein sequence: CASSPPQGGANVLTF.

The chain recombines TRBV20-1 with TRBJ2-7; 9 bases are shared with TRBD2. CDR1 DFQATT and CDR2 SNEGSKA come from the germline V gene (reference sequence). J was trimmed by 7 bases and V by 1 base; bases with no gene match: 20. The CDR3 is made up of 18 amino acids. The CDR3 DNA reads TGCAGTGCTAGAGCCCCCGGGCCTAGCGGGATTATCCCTGAAGAGCAGTACTTC. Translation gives CSARAPGPSGIIPEEQYF.

CDR3 in amino acids: CSARDRRLWGSDTQYF. In DNA form, the CDR3 reads TGCAGTGCTAGAGATCGAAGACTATGGGGATCAGATACGCAGTATTTT. This sequence joins TRBV20-1 and TRBJ2-3; possible D gene TRBD2, 5 bases. V was clipped by 0 bases and J by 4 bases, with 17 bases between them. The CDR3 consists of 16 residues. Germline V gene data show CDR1 as DFQATT and CDR2 as SNEGSKA (reference sequence).

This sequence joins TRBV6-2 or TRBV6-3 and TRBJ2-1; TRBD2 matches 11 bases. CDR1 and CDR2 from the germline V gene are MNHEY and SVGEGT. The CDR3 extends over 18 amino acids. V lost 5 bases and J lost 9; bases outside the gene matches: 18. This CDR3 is CASSEGLADNDPRGEQFF. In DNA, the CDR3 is TGTGCCAGCAGTGAGGGACTAGCGGACAACGACCCTCGTGGTGAGCAGTTCTTC.

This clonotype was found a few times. The CDR3 is CATSDLLTGGDEQFF. The CDR3 nucleotides are TGTGCCACCAGTGACCTGCTGACAGGTGGCGATGAGCAGTTCTTC. This chain links TRBV24-1 with TRBJ2-1; D might be TRBD1 (6 bases). CDR1 is KGHDR, CDR2 SFDVKD, per germline. The CDR3 loop spans 15 amino acids. V lost 4 bases and J 8 bases, leaving 17 bases between the germline ends.

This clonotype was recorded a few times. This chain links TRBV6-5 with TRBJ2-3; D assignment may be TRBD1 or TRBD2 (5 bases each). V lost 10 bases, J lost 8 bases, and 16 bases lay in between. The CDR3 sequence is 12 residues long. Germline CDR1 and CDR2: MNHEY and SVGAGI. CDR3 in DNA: TGTGCCACCGGTTTCCCGGGGCGTACGCAGTATTTT. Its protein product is CATGFPGRTQYF.